The sequence of this TCR beta chain was determined in a study of OX40 agonist ivuxolimab in advanced cancers. This CDR3 is built from 14 residues. Germline V gene sequence: CDR1 SGHNT, CDR2 YYREEE (reference sequence). Between the trimmed V and J ends, which lost 4 bases and 0 bases, there was a span of 10 bases. The protocol was immunoSEQ multiplex PCR, while the TCRdb copy is restricted to in-frame clones and leaves out a portion. The table lists tens of thousands of clones, around nine tenths of them singletons. This TCR came from an adult with an advanced solid tumor such as melanoma, head and neck, liver or kidney cancer. The J gene is TRBJ2-5, the V gene TRBV5-4; D might be TRBD1 or TRBD2, each matching 6 bases. The material was CD4+ or CD8+ T cells sorted from blood, obtained in a trial of the OX40 agonist ivuxolimab. CDR3 DNA sequence: TGTGCCAGCAGCAGGAGGGGGTACCAAGAGACCCAGTACTTC. It yields the protein CASSRRGYQETQYF.